Listed below are T cell receptor beta chains from one sample, sequenced in a study of neurological immune-mediated disorders. TCRdb re-derived calls from the 5' RACE reads in MiXCR, one entry per CDR3 protein. Here the sample spans about 36,000 distinct CDR3 sequences, 10% being singletons. What was sequenced was PBMCs. Receptors were obtained from a woman aged 25 to 39 with HTLV-1-associated myelopathy (HAM/TSP). CDR3s include the opening cysteine and the closing phenylalanine or tryptophan. A D gene is named only where the DNA matches it firmly. Clone size is not always given. Where it is, it says once, few, many or a class for expanded clones.

clone size	D gene	J gene	V gene	CDR3 protein	CDR3 DNA
few	-	TRBJ1-3	TRBV30	CAWSVNGISGNTIYF	TGTGCCTGGAGTGTAAACGGGATCTCTGGAAACACCATATATTTT
many	-	TRBJ2-3	TRBV6-5	CASSPPGVTDTQYF	TGTGCCAGCAGCCCCCCGGGGGTAACAGATACGCAGTATTTT
many	-	TRBJ1-1	TRBV12-3/TRBV12-4	CASSRRGDTEAFF	TGTGCCAGCAGCCGGCGGGGAGACACTGAAGCTTTCTTT
-	-	TRBJ2-1	TRBV20-1	CSARDGRGAGEQFF	TGCAGTGCTAGAGATGGAAGGGGGGCCGGTGAGCAGTTCTTC
many	-	TRBJ1-6	TRBV19	CASNPGQLVDSPLHF	TGTGCCAGTAACCCAGGACAGTTAGTTGATTCACCCCTCCACTTT
many	TRBD1	TRBJ2-1	TRBV6-5	CASSYTFVGTGSPDEQFF	TGTGCCAGCAGTTACACTTTCGTCGGGACAGGGAGCCCCGATGAGCAGTTCTTC
-	-	TRBJ2-3	TRBV14	CASSQDPAGTSTDTQYF	TGTGCCAGCAGCCAAGACCCAGCGGGTACAAGCACAGATACGCAGTATTTT
many	-	TRBJ2-3	TRBV5-1	CASSSGTSLSTDTQYF	TGCGCCAGCAGCTCCGGGACATCTCTGAGCACAGATACGCAGTATTTT
many	-	TRBJ1-2	TRBV9	CASSVGGVGNYGYTF	TGTGCCAGCAGCGTGGGGGGCGTAGGGAACTATGGCTACACCTTC
many	TRBD2	TRBJ2-1	TRBV7-2	CASSLARLAGWGNEQFF	TGTGCCAGCAGCTTAGCGCGACTAGCGGGGTGGGGTAATGAGCAGTTCTTC
many	TRBD1	TRBJ2-1	TRBV20-1	CSARDKGANSYNEQFF	TGCAGTGCTAGAGATAAGGGGGCAAACTCCTACAATGAGCAGTTCTTC
few	-	TRBJ2-1	TRBV7-9	CASSRQDYNEQFF	TGTGCCAGCAGTAGACAGGACTACAATGAGCAGTTCTTC
many	TRBD2	TRBJ2-1	TRBV7-2	CASSLERAGGLFSYNEQFF	TGTGCCAGCAGCTTAGAGAGGGCGGGGGGGTTATTTTCCTACAATGAGCAGTTCTTC
many	TRBD1	TRBJ2-7	TRBV6-5	CASSYRDRGPYEQYF	TGTGCCAGCAGTTACCGGGACAGGGGGCCCTACGAGCAGTACTTC
-	-	TRBJ1-5	TRBV20-1	CSAIERAPQTQHF	TGCAGTGCCATTGAAAGGGCTCCTCAGACCCAGCATTTT
-	TRBD1	TRBJ1-5	TRBV27	CANSRPTDRESHQPQHF	TGTGCCAACAGCAGACCAACAGACAGGGAGTCTCATCAGCCCCAGCATTTT
many	-	TRBJ2-7	TRBV6-5	CASSYSSSGYSYEQYF	TGTGCCAGCAGTTACTCGAGTTCGGGATACTCCTACGAGCAGTACTTC
many	TRBD2	TRBJ2-3	TRBV7-9	CASSLYVGGSDTQYF	TGTGCCAGCAGCTTATATGTCGGGGGGTCAGATACGCAGTATTTT
many	TRBD1	TRBJ2-2	TRBV5-1	CASTGDRWNTGELFF	TGCGCCAGCACCGGGGACAGATGGAACACCGGGGAGCTGTTTTTT
many	-	TRBJ2-1	TRBV5-1	CASSTGQGINEQFF	TGCGCCAGCAGCACTGGGCAGGGGATCAATGAGCAGTTCTTC
many	-	TRBJ1-1	TRBV7-2	CASSRPDRRNTEAFF	TGTGCCAGCAGCAGGCCGGACAGACGAAACACTGAAGCTTTCTTT
few	-	TRBJ1-1	TRBV20-1	CSAINGIRRITEAFF	TGCAGTGCTATAAATGGGATCCGGAGGATCACTGAAGCTTTCTTT
many	-	TRBJ1-2	TRBV5-1	CASSLTGSDYGYTF	TGCGCCAGCAGCTTGACAGGGTCAGATTATGGCTACACCTTC
-	-	TRBJ2-6	TRBV5-1	CASSQGQWTGANVLTF	TGCGCCAGTAGCCAAGGACAGTGGACCGGGGCCAACGTCCTGACTTTC
many	TRBD2	TRBJ2-1	TRBV12-3/TRBV12-4	CASRQLAGGYNEQFF	TGTGCCAGCAGGCAACTAGCGGGGGGGTACAATGAGCAGTTCTTC
many	-	TRBJ2-1	TRBV6-1	CASSDPLVARTYNEQFF	TGTGCCAGCAGTGACCCTTTAGTAGCGCGGACCTACAATGAGCAGTTCTTC
-	TRBD1	TRBJ2-6	TRBV5-1	CASSLLPSPGQSYSGANVLTF	TGCGCCAGCAGCTTGCTACCTAGTCCGGGACAGAGTTACTCTGGGGCCAACGTCCTGACTTTC
many	-	TRBJ1-6	TRBV7-9	CASSLQNSPLHF	TGTGCCAGCAGCTTACAAAATTCACCCCTCCACTTT
-	TRBD2	TRBJ2-1	TRBV20-1	CSASQLAEGDNEQFF	TGCAGTGCTTCCCAACTAGCGGAGGGGGACAATGAGCAGTTCTTC
many	-	TRBJ1-2	TRBV20-1	CSARGPENYGYTF	TGCAGTGCTAGAGGACCGGAAAACTATGGCTACACCTTC
many	-	TRBJ1-1	TRBV5-1	CASSRDRNTEAFF	TGCGCCAGCAGCCGTGACAGGAACACTGAAGCTTTCTTT
many	-	TRBJ1-4	TRBV5-1	CASSFDSNEKLFF	TGCGCCAGCAGTTTCGACAGTAATGAAAAACTGTTTTTT
many	-	TRBJ1-1	TRBV20-1	CSAERPKPGGNTEAFF	TGCAGTGCGGAGAGACCCAAACCGGGGGGGAACACTGAAGCTTTCTTT
many	TRBD1	TRBJ2-2	TRBV7-9	CASSRGQGIGELFF	TGTGCCAGCAGCCGCGGACAGGGGATCGGGGAGCTGTTTTTT
-	-	TRBJ2-1	TRBV7-2	CASPSRGGNYNEQFF	TGTGCCAGCCCGTCCCGCGGGGGCAACTACAATGAGCAGTTCTTC
many	-	TRBJ1-6	TRBV20-1	CSARGGTGAYNSPLHF	TGCAGTGCTAGAGGCGGGACGGGCGCCTATAATTCACCCCTCCACTTT
many	-	TRBJ2-1	TRBV20-1	CSARRGRGTYNEQFF	TGCAGTGCTAGGAGGGGGCGGGGGACTTACAATGAGCAGTTCTTC
many	TRBD1	TRBJ1-6	TRBV20-1	CSARGQGNSYNSPLHF	TGCAGTGCAAGAGGACAGGGGAACTCCTATAATTCACCCCTCCACTTT
many	-	TRBJ2-1	TRBV7-2	CASSQQTVSSYNEQFF	TGTGCCAGCAGCCAACAGACAGTTAGCTCCTACAATGAGCAGTTCTTC
many	-	TRBJ2-1	TRBV6-5	CARVVDEQFF	TGTGCCAGGGTAGTTGATGAGCAGTTCTTC
many	-	TRBJ2-1	TRBV12-3/TRBV12-4	CASSLFSRAPFF	TGTGCCAGCAGTTTATTTTCTCGAGCGCCGTTCTTC
many	-	TRBJ1-2	TRBV6-6	CASSYSKGAGYGYTF	TGTGCCAGCAGTTACTCGAAAGGGGCGGGCTATGGCTACACCTTC
many	TRBD1	TRBJ2-5	TRBV12-3/TRBV12-4	CASSLRTGGVETQYF	TGTGCCAGCAGTCTTCGGACAGGGGGAGTAGAGACCCAGTACTTC
few	-	TRBJ1-6	TRBV20-1	CSARDQTGNSPLHF	TGCAGTGCTAGAGATCAGACGGGGAATTCACCCCTCCACTTT
many	-	TRBJ2-7	TRBV3-1	CASSQGTGRLSSYEQYF	TGTGCCAGCAGCCAGGGAACGGGACGCCTAAGCTCCTACGAGCAGTACTTC
-	-	TRBJ1-1	TRBV18	CVSSQGNTEAFF	TGTGTCAGCTCACAGGGAAACACTGAAGCTTTCTTT
many	-	TRBJ2-1	TRBV24-1	CATSEGDSYNEQFF	TGTGCCACCAGTGAGGGCGACAGTTACAATGAGCAGTTCTTC